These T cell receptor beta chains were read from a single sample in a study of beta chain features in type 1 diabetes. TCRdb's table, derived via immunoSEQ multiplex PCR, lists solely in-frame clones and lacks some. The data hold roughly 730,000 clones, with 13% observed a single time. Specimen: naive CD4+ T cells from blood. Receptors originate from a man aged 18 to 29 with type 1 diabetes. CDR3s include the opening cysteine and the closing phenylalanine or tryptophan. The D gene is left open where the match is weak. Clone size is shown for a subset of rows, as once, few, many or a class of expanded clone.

CASSGEVNEQFF	TGTGCCAGCAGTGGAGAGGTCAATGAGCAGTTCTTC	NA	NA	12	TRBJ2-1	TRBV2
CASSKIAGSDTQYF	TGTGCCAGCAGCAAGATAGCGGGGTCAGATACGCAGTATTTT	few	TRBD2	14	TRBJ2-3	TRBV9
CASSLSGEQYF	TGTGCCAGCAGCTTAAGTGGCGAGCAGTACTTC	NA	NA	11	TRBJ2-7	TRBV11-2
CASSSQGMNTEAFF	TGTGCCAGCAGCTCCCAGGGGATGAACACTGAAGCTTTCTTT	NA	NA	14	TRBJ1-1	TRBV7-3
CAISDRETSPDRSEKLFF	TGTGCCATCAGTGATCGGGAAACTTCACCGGATCGTTCCGAAAAACTGTTTTTT	NA	NA	18	TRBJ1-4	TRBV10-3
CASSLSGGPQETQYF	TGTGCCAGCAGCCTTAGCGGGGGGCCTCAAGAGACCCAGTACTTC	NA	TRBD2	15	TRBJ2-5	TRBV9
CASSRGGEETQYF	TGTGCCAGCAGCCGAGGGGGCGAGGAGACCCAGTACTTC	few	TRBD1	13	TRBJ2-5	TRBV7-2
CASKGQGYMGEQFF	TGTGCCAGTAAGGGACAGGGTTATATGGGTGAGCAGTTCTTC	few	TRBD1	14	TRBJ2-1	TRBV19
CASSLEQANYGYTF	TGTGCCAGCAGCTTAGAACAAGCAAACTATGGCTACACCTTC	NA	NA	14	TRBJ1-2	TRBV11-3
CSVAVRGDKNTEAFF	TGCAGCGTGGCGGTACGGGGGGACAAGAACACTGAAGCTTTCTTT	few	NA	15	TRBJ1-1	TRBV29-1
CAISESGGNVNEQFF	TGTGCCATCAGTGAGAGCGGGGGGAACGTCAATGAGCAGTTCTTC	few	TRBD2	15	TRBJ2-1	TRBV10-3
CASSRGLAGANVLTF	TGTGCCAGCAGCCGGGGACTAGCTGGGGCCAACGTCCTGACTTTC	NA	TRBD2	15	TRBJ2-6	TRBV6-5
CASISDGPEAFF	TGTGCCAGCATCTCGGACGGCCCTGAAGCTTTCTTT	NA	NA	12	TRBJ1-1	TRBV2
CASSLEGHTDTQYF	TGTGCCAGCAGCCTGGAGGGCCACACAGATACGCAGTATTTT	few	NA	14	TRBJ2-3	TRBV5-8
CASSRIGGTEAFF	TGTGCCAGCAGCCGAATAGGGGGCACTGAAGCTTTCTTT	NA	NA	13	TRBJ1-1	TRBV7-9